A few counts support the clone carrying this T cell receptor beta chain. What it recognizes is unknown. Arm-PCR of CDR3 regions and iRepertoire HTBI primers were used to build TCR beta libraries. TCRdb re-analysed the multiplex PCR reads in MiXCR, keeping a single row per CDR3 protein. The data hold 350,000 to 450,000 distinct CDR3 sequences, with about 11% observed a single time. As for time point: newly diagnosed GD, antithyroid drugs for less than 3 months. TCR sequences were obtained from RNA taken from PBMCs. Per American Thyroid Association guidelines, Graves' disease was diagnosed. It was an endocrinology department in Xi'an, China, that provided the patients. The sample is drawn from a study of regulatory T cells in long-lasting Graves disease. Overall study results and limits: The number of shared public clonotypes was higher in persistent patients (around 2,700) than new patients (over 900).

These data were also reused for a study on T cells in Graves' hyperthyroidism and ophthalmopathy.

The starting material was peripheral blood mononuclear cells (PBMCs), obtained at new diagnosis, from a patient treated with antithyroid drugs. The sequence derives from a woman between 18 and 30 years old with Graves disease.

In nucleotides, the CDR3 is TGTGCCAGCAGCCGCACAGGGACAAGCAATCAGCCCCAGCATTTT. Its translation is CASSRTGTSNQPQHF. The chain carries TRBV6-1 and TRBJ1-5; a possible D gene is TRBD1 (6 bases). This CDR3 has 15 residues. Germline CDR1 reads MNHNS; CDR2 reads SASEGT. Trimming removed 6 bases from V and 1 base from J, with 13 bases in between.